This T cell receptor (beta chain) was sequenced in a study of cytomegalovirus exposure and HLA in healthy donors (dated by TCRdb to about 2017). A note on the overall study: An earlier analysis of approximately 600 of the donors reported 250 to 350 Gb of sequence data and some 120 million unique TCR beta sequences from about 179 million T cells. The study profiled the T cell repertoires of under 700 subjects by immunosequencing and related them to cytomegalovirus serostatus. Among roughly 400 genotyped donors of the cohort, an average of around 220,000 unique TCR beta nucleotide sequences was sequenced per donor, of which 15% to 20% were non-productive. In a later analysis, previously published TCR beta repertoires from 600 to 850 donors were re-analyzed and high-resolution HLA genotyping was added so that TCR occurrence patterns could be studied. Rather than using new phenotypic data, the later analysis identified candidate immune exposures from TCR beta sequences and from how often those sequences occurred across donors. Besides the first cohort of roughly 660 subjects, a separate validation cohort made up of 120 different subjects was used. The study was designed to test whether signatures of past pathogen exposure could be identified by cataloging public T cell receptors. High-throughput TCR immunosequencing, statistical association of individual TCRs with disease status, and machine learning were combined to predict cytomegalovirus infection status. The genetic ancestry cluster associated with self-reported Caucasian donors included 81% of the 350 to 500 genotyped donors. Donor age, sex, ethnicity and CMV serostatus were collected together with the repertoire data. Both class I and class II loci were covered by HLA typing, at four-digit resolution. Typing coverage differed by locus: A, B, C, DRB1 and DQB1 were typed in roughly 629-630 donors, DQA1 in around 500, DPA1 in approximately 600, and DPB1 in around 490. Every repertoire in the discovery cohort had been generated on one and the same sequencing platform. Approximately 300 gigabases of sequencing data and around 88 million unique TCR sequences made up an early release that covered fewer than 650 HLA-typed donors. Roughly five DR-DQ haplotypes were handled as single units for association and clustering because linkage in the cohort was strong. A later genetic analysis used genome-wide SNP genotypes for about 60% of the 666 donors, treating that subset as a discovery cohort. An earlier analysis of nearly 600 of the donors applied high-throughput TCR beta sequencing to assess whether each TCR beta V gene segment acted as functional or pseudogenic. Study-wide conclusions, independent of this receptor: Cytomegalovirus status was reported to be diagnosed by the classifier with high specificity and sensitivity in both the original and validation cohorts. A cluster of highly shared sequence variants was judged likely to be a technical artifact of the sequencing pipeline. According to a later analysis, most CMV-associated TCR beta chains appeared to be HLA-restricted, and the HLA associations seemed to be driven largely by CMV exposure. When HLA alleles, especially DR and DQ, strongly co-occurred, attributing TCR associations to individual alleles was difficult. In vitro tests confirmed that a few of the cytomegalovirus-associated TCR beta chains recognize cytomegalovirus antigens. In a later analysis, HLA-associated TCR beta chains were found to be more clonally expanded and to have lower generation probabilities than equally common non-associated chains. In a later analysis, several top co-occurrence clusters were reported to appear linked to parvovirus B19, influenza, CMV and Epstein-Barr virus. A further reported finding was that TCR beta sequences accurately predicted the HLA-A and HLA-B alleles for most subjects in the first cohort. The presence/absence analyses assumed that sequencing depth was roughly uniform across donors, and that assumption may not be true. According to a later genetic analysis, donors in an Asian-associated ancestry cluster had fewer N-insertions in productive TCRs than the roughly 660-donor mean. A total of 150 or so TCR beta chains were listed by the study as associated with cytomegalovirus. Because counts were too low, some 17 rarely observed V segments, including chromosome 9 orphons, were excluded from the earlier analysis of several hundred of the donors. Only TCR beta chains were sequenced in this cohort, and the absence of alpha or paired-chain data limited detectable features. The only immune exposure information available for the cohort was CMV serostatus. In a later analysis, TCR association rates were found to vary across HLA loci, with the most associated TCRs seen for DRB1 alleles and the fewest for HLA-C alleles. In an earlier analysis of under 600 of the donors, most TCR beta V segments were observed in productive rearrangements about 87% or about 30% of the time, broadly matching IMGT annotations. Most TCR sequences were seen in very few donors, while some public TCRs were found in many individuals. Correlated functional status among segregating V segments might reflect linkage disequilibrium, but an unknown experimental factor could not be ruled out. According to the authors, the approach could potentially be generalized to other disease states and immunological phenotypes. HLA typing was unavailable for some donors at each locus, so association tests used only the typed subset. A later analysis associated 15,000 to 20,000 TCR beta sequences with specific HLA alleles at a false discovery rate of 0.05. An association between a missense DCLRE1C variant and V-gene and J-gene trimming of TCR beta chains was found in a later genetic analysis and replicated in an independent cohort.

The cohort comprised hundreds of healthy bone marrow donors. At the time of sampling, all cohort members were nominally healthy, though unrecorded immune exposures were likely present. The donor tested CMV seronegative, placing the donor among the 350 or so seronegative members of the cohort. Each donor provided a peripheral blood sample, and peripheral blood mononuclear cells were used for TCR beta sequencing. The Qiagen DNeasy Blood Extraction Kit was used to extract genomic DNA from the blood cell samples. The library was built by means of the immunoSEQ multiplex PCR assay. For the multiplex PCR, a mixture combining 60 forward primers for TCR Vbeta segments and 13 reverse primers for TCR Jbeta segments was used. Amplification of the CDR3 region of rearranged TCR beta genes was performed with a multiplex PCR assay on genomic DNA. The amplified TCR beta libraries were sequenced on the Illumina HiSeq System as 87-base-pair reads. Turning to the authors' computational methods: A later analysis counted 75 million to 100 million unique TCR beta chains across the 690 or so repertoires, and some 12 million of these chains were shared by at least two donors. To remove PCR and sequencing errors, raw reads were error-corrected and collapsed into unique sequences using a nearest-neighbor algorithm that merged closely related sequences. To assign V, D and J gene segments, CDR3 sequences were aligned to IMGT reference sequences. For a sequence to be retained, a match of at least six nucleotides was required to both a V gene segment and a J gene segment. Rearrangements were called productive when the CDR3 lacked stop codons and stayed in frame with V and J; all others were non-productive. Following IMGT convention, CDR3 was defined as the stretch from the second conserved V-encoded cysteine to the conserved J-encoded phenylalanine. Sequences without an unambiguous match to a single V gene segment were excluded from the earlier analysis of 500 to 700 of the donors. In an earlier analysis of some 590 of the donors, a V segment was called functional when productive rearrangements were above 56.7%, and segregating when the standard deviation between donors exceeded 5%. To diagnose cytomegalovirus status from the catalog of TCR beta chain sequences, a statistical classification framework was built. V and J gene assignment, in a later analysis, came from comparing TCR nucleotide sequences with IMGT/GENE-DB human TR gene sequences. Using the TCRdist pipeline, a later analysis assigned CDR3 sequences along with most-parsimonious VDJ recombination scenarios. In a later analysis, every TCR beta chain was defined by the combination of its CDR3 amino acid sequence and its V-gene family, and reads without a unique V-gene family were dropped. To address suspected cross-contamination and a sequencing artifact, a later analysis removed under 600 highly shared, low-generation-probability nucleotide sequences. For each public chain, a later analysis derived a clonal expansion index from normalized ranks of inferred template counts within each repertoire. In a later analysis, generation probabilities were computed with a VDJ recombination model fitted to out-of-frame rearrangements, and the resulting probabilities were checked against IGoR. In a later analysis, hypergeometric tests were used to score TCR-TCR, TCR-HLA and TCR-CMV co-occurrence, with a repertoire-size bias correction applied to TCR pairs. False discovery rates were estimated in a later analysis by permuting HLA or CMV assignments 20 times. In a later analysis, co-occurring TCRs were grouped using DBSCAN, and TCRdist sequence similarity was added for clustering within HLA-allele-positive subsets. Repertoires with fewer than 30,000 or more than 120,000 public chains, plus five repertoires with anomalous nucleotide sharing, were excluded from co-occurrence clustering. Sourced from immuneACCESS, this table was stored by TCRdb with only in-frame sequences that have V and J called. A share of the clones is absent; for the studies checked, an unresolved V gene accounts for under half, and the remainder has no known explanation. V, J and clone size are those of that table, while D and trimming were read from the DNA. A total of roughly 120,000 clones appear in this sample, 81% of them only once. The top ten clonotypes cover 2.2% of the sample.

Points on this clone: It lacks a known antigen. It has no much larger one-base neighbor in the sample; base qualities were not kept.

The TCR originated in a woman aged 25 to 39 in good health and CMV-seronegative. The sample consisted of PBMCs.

The CDR3 region has the sequence CASRLQENTEAFF. Here is the DNA: TGTGCCAGCAGGTTGCAGGAGAACACTGAAGCTTTCTTT. Recombination connected TRBV14 to TRBJ1-1, with the D gene not clear enough to name. Including cysteine and phenylalanine, the CDR3 has 13 amino acids. Only the CDR3 part of the read is kept: 39 bases, read in frame from the first base. The junction shows trimming of 6 bases on V and 1 base on J, plus 9 bases between the germline ends. In the germline V gene, CDR1 corresponds to SGHDN and CDR2 to FVKESK.